These T cell receptor beta chains were read from a single sample in a study of T cell responses to AZD1222 COVID-19 vaccine. Method: immunoSEQ multiplex PCR; TCRdb's copy keeps in-frame clones and lacks some. This table has about 100,000 clones, about 86% appearing once. The sequenced sample was peripheral blood, obtained on day 0 of AZD1222 vaccination. These receptors all come from an adult in good health. CDR3s include the opening cysteine and the closing phenylalanine or tryptophan. The D gene is left open where the match is weak. A row's size may be missing; if present it is once, few, many or a size class.

d_call	v_call	j_call	clone_size	cdr3_nt	cdr3_aa
TRBD1	TRBV10-3	TRBJ1-2	-	TGTGCCATCAGTGAGGCAGGACAGGGCTATGGCTACACCTTC	CAISEAGQGYGYTF
TRBD1	TRBV19	TRBJ1-5	-	TGTGCCAGTAGTCTCCGGACAGGGGGCAATCAGCCCCAGCATTTT	CASSLRTGGNQPQHF
-	TRBV7-2	TRBJ1-5	-	TGTGCCAGCAGCTTAGGGGCAGGTCGGGATCAGCCCCAGCATTTT	CASSLGAGRDQPQHF
-	TRBV6-2/TRBV6-3	TRBJ2-5	-	TGTGCCAGCAGCGGCGACCCCGGAGGGGAGACCCAGTACTTC	CASSGDPGGETQYF
-	TRBV2	TRBJ1-4	once	TGTGCCAGCAGTGAACCTGGGGCCGCGGGTGAAAAACTGTTTTTT	CASSEPGAAGEKLFF
TRBD2	TRBV10-3	TRBJ2-1	-	TGTGCCATCAGTCTAGCGGGGGGCTCCTACAATGAGCAGTTCTTC	CAISLAGGSYNEQFF
-	TRBV15	TRBJ1-2	-	TGTGCCACCAGCGGAAGGTCCTCACGACAGGCACACTATGGCTACACCTTC	CATSGRSSRQAHYGYTF
-	TRBV19	TRBJ1-3	-	TGTGCCAGTAGTTCCCCCGGGGCTGGAAACACCATATATTTT	CASSSPGAGNTIYF
TRBD1	TRBV4-2	TRBJ1-2	-	TGTGCCAGCAGCCAAGGACAGGGGCTCGGCTACACCTTC	CASSQGQGLGYTF
-	TRBV5-5	TRBJ2-5	-	TGTGCCAGCAGCACACTAGCTTCGGAGACCCAGTACTTC	CASSTLASETQYF
-	TRBV6-2/TRBV6-3	TRBJ2-7	-	TGTGCCAGCAGTTACTCTAGCAAGACCTACGAGCAGTACTTC	CASSYSSKTYEQYF
TRBD1	TRBV7-2	TRBJ2-7	few	TGTGCCAGCAGCTTAAGGCGACAGGGGGGCCACGAGCAGTACTTC	CASSLRRQGGHEQYF
-	TRBV9	TRBJ2-2	-	TGTGCCAGCAGCTACTCAACCGGGGAGCTGTTTTTT	CASSYSTGELFF
-	TRBV6-2/TRBV6-3	TRBJ1-1	few	TGTGCCAGCAGTATACAAGGGATGAACACTGAAGCTTTCTTT	CASSIQGMNTEAFF
TRBD2	TRBV4-3	TRBJ2-2	-	TGCGCCCGCCGGCGGGGGGGGAACACCGGGGAGCTGTTTTTT	CARRRGGNTGELFF
TRBD1	TRBV18	TRBJ2-7	few	TGTGCCAGCTCGCCGACAGGGTACGAGCAGTACTTC	CASSPTGYEQYF
-	TRBV5-1	TRBJ1-6	-	TGCGCCAGCAGCTTGGCCCCCCTCGGGGTGCAGGTCGGGTCACCCCTCCACTTT	CASSLAPLGVQVGSPLHF
-	TRBV5-5	TRBJ2-1	-	TGTGCCAGCAGCCTACAGGGTTATGAGCAGTTCTTC	CASSLQGYEQFF
TRBD2	TRBV5-1	TRBJ2-3	-	TGCGCCAGCAGCAGCCTAGCGGGGGTGCGGGGAGATACGCAGTATTTT	CASSSLAGVRGDTQYF
TRBD1	TRBV9	TRBJ1-5	once	TGTGCCAGCAGCGTGCCGGGACAGGGGGCGTGTTGTGAGCATTTT	CASSVPGQGACCEHF
-	TRBV19	TRBJ1-4	-	TGTGCCAGTAGTATAGGGAGGGCCCGGGGTGAAAAACTGTTTTTT	CASSIGRARGEKLFF
-	TRBV7-2	TRBJ1-5	few	TGTGCCAGCAGCTTAGGGGCAGTCAGCAATCAGCCCCAGCATTTT	CASSLGAVSNQPQHF
TRBD1	TRBV18	TRBJ1-3	-	TGTGCCAGCTCACCAGGACAGGTTGGGATCGGATCGAGCTCTGGAAACACCATATATTTT	CASSPGQVGIGSSSGNTIYF
-	TRBV29-1	TRBJ1-4	-	TGCAGCGTTGCTTCCTATGAAAAACTGTTTTTT	CSVASYEKLFF
-	TRBV11-2	TRBJ1-4	-	TGTGCCAGCAGCTTACGGTCCATAGGAACTAATGAAAAACTGTTTTTT	CASSLRSIGTNEKLFF
-	TRBV5-1	TRBJ1-4	-	TGCGCCAGCAGCACAGACACTCCGGGGGCTAATGAAAAACTGTTTTTT	CASSTDTPGANEKLFF
-	TRBV28	TRBJ2-7	once	TGTGCCAGCAGTTTCCGGCCTAGCGTCTACGAGCAGTACTTC	CASSFRPSVYEQYF
TRBD2	TRBV5-6	TRBJ2-3	once	TGTGCCAGCAGCCGGAAGGCCAGCGGGGGGGCGAATACGCAGTATTTT	CASSRKASGGANTQYF
-	TRBV19	TRBJ1-2	-	TGTGCCAGTACCCCCGGCACAGGGATTGGCTACACCTTC	CASTPGTGIGYTF
-	TRBV7-2	TRBJ1-2	-	TGTGCCAGCAGCTTATACTCCGGAGACCTCTATGGCTACACCTTC	CASSLYSGDLYGYTF
TRBD2	TRBV24-1	TRBJ2-2	-	TGTGCCACCAGTGATTCTAGCGGGGTGAACACCGGGGAGCTGTTTTTT	CATSDSSGVNTGELFF
-	TRBV28	TRBJ2-5	-	TGTGCCAGCAGTGAATTGACCAACCAAGAGACCCAGTACTTC	CASSELTNQETQYF
-	TRBV7-8	TRBJ1-4	-	TGTGCCAGCACCCCAGCCGTGTGGGGGGGTAATGAAAAACTGTTTTTT	CASTPAVWGGNEKLFF
-	TRBV7-8	TRBJ1-3	-	TGTGCCAGCAGCTTAGACCTCGGAGTCGGAAACACCATATATTTT	CASSLDLGVGNTIYF
-	TRBV11-1	TRBJ1-3	-	TGTGCCAGCAGCGTATCGGGGAGGCCTGGAAACACCATATATTTT	CASSVSGRPGNTIYF
-	TRBV29-1	TRBJ2-4	-	TGCAGCGTTGGGCAGGGGAACGTCATTCAGTACTTC	CSVGQGNVIQYF
TRBD2	TRBV7-8	TRBJ2-7	-	TGTGCCAGCAGCTTAAGGCTAGCGGGGACCCTCTACGAGCAGTACTTC	CASSLRLAGTLYEQYF
-	TRBV5-4	TRBJ2-7	few	TGTGCCAGCAGCCGGGGCGACTACGAGCAGTACTTC	CASSRGDYEQYF
-	TRBV19	TRBJ1-5	-	TGTGCCAGTAGTATAAGGGCAGGGGATCAGCCCCAGCATTTT	CASSIRAGDQPQHF
-	TRBV28	TRBJ1-4	once	TGTGCCAGCAGCTCTACCAACAGTGGTGAAAAACTGTTTTTT	CASSSTNSGEKLFF
-	TRBV3-1/TRBV3-2	TRBJ2-7	-	TGTGCCAGCAGCCCGAACAGTGAGGCCACCTACGAGCAGTACTTC	CASSPNSEATYEQYF
TRBD1	TRBV6-5	TRBJ2-1	few	TGTGCCAGCAGGGGGACAGGGAGAAATGAGCAGTTCTTC	CASRGTGRNEQFF
-	TRBV9	TRBJ1-6	-	TGTGCCAGCAGCGTAGACAGACGGAATTCACCCCTCCACTTT	CASSVDRRNSPLHF
-	TRBV7-9	TRBJ2-2	-	TGTGCCAGCAGCTTAGCGGGGGGACTGATGAACACCGGGGAGCTGTTTTTT	CASSLAGGLMNTGELFF
-	TRBV6-1	TRBJ1-4	-	TGTGCCAGCAGTGAAGCGGGACCGGGACAAACCTTT	CASSEAGPGQTF
-	TRBV30	TRBJ1-6	-	TGTGCCTCCACACGGGGATCCAATTCACCCCTCCACTTT	CASTRGSNSPLHF
-	TRBV15	TRBJ1-2	-	TGTGCCACCAGCAGAGACAGGGCTAAGGAGGGCTACACCTTC	CATSRDRAKEGYTF
TRBD1	TRBV28	TRBJ1-1	-	TGTGCCAGCAGTACCCTCACCCGACAGGGTCGAACTGAAGCTTTCTTT	CASSTLTRQGRTEAFF
-	TRBV18	TRBJ1-1	-	TGTGCCAGCTCACCCTACAGTTTGGAGGACACTGAAGCTTTCTTT	CASSPYSLEDTEAFF
-	TRBV3-1/TRBV3-2	TRBJ1-6	-	TGTGCCAGCAGCGAAACACCGGAAAACTCACCCCTCCACTTT	CASSETPENSPLHF
-	TRBV2	TRBJ2-1	-	TGTGCCAGCAGACCCCAGTGGGCCTCGACCCTCAATGAGCAGTTCTTC	CASRPQWASTLNEQFF